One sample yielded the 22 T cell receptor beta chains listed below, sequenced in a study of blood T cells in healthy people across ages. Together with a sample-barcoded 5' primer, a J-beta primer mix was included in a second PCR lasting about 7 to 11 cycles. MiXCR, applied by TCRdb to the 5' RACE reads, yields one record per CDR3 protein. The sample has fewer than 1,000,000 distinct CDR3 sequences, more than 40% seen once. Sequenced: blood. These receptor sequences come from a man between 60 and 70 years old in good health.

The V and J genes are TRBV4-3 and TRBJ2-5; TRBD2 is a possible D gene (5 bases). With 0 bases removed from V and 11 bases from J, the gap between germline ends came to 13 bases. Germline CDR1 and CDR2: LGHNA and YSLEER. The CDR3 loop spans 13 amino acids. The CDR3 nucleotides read TGCGCCAGCAGCCAAGATGACGTGGGAGAGCAGTACTTC. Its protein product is CASSQDDVGEQYF.

The CDR3 sequence is CACRTGGKNSNSPLHF. CDR3 bases: TGTGCCTGCAGAACAGGGGGAAAGAACTCAAATTCACCCCTCCACTTT. The rearrangement links TRBV30 to TRBJ1-6, with 8 bases identical to TRBD1. J lost 7 bases, V lost 6 bases, and 14 bases had no gene match. Germline V gene lookup returns CDR1 GTSNPN and CDR2 SVGIG (reference sequence). This CDR3 is 16 amino acids long.

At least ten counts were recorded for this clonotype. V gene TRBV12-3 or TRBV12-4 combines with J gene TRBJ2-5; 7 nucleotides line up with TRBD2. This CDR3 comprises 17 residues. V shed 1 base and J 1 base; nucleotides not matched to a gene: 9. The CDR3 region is CASSLVSSGVLQETQYF. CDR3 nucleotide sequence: TGTGCCAGCAGTTTAGTTTCTAGCGGAGTACTCCAAGAGACCCAGTACTTC.

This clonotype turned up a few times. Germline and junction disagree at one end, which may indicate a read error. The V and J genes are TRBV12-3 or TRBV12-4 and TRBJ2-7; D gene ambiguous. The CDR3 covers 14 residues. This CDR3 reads CASSLGLSSYEQYF. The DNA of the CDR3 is TGCGCCAGCAGCTTGGGTTTAAGCTCCTACGAGCAGTACTTC.

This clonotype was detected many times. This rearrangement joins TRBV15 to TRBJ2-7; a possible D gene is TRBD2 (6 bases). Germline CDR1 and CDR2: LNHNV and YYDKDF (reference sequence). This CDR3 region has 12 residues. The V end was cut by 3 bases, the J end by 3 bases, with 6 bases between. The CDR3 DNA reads TGTGCCACCAGCAGGCGGGACTACGAGCAGTACTTC. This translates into CATSRRDYEQYF.

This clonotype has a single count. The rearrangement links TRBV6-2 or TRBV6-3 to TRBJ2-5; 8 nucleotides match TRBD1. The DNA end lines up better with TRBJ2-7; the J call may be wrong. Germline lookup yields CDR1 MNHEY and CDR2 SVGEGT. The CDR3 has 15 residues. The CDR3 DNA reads TGTGCCAGCAGTCCCGCGGCAGGGGGCTTTGACGAGCAGTACTTC. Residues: CASSPAAGGFDEQYF.

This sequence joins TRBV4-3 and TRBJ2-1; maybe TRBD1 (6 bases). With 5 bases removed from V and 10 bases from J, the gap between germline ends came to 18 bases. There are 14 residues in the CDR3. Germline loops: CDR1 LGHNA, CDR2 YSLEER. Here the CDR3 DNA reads TGCGCCAGCAGCACCCGAGGGGGTAGGAACGAGCAGTTCTTC. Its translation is CASSTRGGRNEQFF.

The CDR3 loop is CATSRDWQRANEQFF. The CDR3 bases are TGTGCCACCAGCAGAGATTGGCAGCGGGCCAATGAGCAGTTCTTC. V usage is TRBV15 and J usage is TRBJ2-1, with D perhaps TRBD2 (6 bases). Germline loops: CDR1 LNHNV, CDR2 YYDKDF (reference sequence). V was shortened by 0 bases and J by 6 bases, with 12 bases between the two germline ends. This CDR3 spans 15 amino acids.

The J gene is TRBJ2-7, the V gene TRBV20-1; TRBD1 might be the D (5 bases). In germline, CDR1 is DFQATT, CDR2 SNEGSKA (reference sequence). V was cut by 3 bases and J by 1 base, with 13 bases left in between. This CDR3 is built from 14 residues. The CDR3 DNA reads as TGCAGTGCTAGTGCTGGGGCAGATTCCTACGAGCAGTACTTC. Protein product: CSASAGADSYEQYF.

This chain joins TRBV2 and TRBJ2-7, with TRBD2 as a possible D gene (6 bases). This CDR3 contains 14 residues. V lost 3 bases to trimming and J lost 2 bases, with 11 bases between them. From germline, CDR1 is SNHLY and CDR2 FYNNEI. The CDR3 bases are TGTGCCAGCAGTGAGCGGGGCCACCCCTACGAGCAGTACTTC. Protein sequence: CASSERGHPYEQYF.

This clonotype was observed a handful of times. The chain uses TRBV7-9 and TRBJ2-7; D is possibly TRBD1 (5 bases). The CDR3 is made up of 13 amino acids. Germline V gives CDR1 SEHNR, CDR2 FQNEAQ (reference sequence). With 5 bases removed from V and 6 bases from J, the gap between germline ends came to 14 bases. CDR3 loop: CASSPLGAVEQYF. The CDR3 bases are TGTGCCAGCAGCCCATTAGGGGCAGTCGAGCAGTACTTC.

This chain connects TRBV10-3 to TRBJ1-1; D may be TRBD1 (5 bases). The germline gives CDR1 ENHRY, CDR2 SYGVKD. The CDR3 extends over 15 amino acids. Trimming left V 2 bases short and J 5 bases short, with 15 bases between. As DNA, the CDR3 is TGTGCCATCAGTGAGCCGGCGGGGGAAGGAACTGAAGCTTTCTTT. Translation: CAISEPAGEGTEAFF.

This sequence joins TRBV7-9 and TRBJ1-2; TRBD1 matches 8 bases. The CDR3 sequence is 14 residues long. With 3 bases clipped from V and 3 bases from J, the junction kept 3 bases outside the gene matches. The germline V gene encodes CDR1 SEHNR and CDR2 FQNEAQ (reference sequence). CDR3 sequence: CASSFRQGHYGYTF. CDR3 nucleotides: TGTGCCAGCAGCTTCCGACAGGGGCACTATGGCTACACCTTC.

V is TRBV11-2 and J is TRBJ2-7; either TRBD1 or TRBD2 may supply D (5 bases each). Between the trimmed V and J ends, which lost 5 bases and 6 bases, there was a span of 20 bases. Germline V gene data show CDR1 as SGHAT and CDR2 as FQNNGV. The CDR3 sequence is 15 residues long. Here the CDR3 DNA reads TGTGCCAGCAGCCGGATGGGGGTTGCCTCTACCGAGCAGTACTTC. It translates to CASSRMGVASTEQYF.

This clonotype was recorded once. This chain's CDR3 is CASSLGTVSNEQYF. In DNA form, the CDR3 reads TGTGCCAGCAGTTTGGGGACAGTTTCTAATGAGCAGTACTTC. The chain joins TRBV27 to TRBJ2-5; 7 bases fit TRBD1. The J segment lost 11 bases and the V segment lost 3 bases, leaving 12 bases of the junction unmatched. Germline V gene lookup returns CDR1 MNHEY and CDR2 SMNVEV (reference sequence). CDR3 length: 14 residues.

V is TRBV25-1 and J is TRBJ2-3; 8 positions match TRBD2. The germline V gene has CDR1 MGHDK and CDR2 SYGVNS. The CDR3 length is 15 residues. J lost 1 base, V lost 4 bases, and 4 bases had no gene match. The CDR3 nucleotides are TGTGCCAGCAGTGCCACGGGAGGGGGCACAGATACGCAGTATTTT. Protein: CASSATGGGTDTQYF.

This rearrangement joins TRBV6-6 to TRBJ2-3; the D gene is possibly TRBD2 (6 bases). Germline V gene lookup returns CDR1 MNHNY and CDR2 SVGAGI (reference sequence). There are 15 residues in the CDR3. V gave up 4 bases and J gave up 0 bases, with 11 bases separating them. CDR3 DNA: TGTGCCAGCAGTTCCGGACTACATAGCACAGATACGCAGTATTTT. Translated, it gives CASSSGLHSTDTQYF.

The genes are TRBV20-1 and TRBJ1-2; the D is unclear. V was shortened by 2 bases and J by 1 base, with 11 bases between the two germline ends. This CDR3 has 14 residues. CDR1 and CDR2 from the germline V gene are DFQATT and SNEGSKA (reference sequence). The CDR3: CSARLQRDNYGYTF. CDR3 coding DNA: TGCAGTGCTAGATTACAACGTGATAACTATGGCTACACCTTC.

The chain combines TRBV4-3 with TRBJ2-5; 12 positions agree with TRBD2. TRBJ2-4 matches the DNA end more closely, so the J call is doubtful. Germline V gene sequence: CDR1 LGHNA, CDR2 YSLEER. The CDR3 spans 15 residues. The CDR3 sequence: CASSPRLAGANIQYF. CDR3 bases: TGCGCCAGCAGCCCCCGACTAGCGGGGGCGAACATTCAGTACTTC.

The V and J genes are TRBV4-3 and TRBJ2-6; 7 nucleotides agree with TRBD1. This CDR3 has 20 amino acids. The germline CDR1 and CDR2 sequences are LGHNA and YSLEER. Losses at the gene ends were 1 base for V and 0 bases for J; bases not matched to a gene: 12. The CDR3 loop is CASSQGVQGPFRSGANVLTF. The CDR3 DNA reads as TGCGCCAGCAGCCAAGGAGTACAGGGGCCCTTTCGCTCTGGGGCCAACGTCCTGACTTTC.

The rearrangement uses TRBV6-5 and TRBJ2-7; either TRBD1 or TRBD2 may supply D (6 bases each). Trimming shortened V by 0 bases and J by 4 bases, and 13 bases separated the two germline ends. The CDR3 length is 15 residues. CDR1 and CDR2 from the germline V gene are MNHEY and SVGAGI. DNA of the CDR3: TGTGCCAGCAGTTACTCGAGGGGGGCGCCGTACGAGCAGTACTTC. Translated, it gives CASSYSRGAPYEQYF.

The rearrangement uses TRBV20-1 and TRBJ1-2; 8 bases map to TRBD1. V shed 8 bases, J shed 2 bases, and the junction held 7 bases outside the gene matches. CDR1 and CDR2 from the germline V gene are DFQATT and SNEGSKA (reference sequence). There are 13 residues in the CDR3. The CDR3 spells CSTRGQANYGYTF. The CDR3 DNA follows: TGCAGTACCAGGGGACAGGCAAACTATGGCTACACCTTC.